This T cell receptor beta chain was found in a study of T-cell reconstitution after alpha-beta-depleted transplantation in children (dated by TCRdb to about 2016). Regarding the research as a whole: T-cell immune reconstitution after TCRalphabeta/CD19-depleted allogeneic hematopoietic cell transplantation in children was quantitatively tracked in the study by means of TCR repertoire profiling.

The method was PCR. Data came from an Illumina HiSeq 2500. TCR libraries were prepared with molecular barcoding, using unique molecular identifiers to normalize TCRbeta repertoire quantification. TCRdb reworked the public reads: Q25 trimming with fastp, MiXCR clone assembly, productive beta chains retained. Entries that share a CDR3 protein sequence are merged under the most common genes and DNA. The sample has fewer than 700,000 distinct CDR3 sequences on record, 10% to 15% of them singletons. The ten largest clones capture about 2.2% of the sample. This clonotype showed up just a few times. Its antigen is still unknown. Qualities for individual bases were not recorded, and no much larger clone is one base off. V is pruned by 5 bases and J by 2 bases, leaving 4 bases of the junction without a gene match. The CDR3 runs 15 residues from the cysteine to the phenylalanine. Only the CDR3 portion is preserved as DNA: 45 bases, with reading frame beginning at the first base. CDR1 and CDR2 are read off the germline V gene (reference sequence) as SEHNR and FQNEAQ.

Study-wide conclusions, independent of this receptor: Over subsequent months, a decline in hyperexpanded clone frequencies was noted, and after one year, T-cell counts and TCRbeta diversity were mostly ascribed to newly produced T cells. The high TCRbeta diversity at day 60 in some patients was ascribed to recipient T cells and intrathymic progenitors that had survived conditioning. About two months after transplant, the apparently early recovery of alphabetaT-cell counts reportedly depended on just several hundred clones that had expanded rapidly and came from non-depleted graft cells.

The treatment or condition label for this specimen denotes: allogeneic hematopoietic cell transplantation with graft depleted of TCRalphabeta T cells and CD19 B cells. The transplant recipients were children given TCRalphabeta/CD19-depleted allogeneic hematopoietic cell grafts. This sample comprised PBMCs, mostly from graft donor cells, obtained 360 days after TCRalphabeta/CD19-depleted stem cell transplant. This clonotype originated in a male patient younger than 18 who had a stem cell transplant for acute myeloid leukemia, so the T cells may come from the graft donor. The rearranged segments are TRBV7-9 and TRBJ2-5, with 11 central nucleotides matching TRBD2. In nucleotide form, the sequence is TGTGCCAGCAGCGCCTTAGCGGGAGGGCAAGAGACCCAGTACTTC. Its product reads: CASSALAGGQETQYF.